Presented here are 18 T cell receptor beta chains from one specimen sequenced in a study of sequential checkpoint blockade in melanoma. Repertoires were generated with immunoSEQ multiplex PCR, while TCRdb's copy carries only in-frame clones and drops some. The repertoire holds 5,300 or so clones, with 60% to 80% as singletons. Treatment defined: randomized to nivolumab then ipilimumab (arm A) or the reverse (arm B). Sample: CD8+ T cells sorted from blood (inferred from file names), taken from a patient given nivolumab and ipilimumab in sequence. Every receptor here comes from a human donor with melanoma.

CDR3 in DNA: TGTGCCAGCAGTGGGCCGGGACTAGGGTACTTC. Protein product: CASSGPGLGYF. J is TRBJ2-4 and V is TRBV6-4, with TRBD2 identical over 8 bases. V trimming: 4 bases; J trimming: 15 bases; junction bases outside the gene matches: 5. This CDR3 is built from 11 residues. Germline assignment: CDR1 MRHNA and CDR2 SNTAGT.

CDR3 DNA sequence: TGCGCCAGCAGCCCGGGACTAGCAGGCAATGAGCAGTTCTTC. It codes for CASSPGLAGNEQFF. This chain links TRBV5-1 with TRBJ2-1; 9 bases are shared with TRBD2. The CDR3 runs to 14 residues. V was pared by 4 bases and J by 6 bases, with 5 bases of the junction left unmatched. CDR1 SGHRS and CDR2 YFSETQ come from the germline V gene.

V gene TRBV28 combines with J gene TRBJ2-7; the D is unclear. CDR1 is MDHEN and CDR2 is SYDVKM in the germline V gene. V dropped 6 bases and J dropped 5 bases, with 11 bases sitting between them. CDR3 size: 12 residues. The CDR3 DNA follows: TGTGCCAGCAGCCCCCGGGTACACGAGCAGTACTTC. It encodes CASSPRVHEQYF.

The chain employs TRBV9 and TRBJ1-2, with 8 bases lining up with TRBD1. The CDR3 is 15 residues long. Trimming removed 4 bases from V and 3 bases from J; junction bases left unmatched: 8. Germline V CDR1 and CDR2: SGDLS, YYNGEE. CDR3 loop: CASSLTGQGDYGYTF. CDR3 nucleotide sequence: TGTGCCAGCAGCCTCACTGGACAGGGCGACTATGGCTACACCTTC. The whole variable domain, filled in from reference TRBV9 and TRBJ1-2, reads DSGVTQTPKHLITATGQRVTLRCSPRSGDLSVYWYQQSLDQGLQFLIQYYNGEERAKGNILERFSAQQFPDLHSELNLSSLELGDSALYFCASSLTGQGDYGYTFGSGTRLTVV.

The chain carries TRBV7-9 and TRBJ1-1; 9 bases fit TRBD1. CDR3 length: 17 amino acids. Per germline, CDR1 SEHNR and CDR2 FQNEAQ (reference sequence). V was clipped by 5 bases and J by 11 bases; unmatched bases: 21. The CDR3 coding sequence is TGTGCCAGCAGCCCACCGGGACAGGGTCTCGCCAGTCCTGGGGCTTTCTTT. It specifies CASSPPGQGLASPGAFF.

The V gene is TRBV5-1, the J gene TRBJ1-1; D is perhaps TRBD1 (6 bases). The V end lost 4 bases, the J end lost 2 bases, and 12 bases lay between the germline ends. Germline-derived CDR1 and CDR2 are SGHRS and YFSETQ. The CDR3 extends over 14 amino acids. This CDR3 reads CASSPGAFNTEAFF. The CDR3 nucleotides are TGCGCCAGCAGCCCAGGGGCCTTCAACACTGAAGCTTTCTTT.

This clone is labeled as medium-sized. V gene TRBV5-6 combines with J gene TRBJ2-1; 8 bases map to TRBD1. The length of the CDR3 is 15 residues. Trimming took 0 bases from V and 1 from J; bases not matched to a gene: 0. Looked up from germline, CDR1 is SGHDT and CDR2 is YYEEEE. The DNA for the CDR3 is TGTGCCAGCAGCTTGGGGGACAGGTCCTACAATGAGCAGTTCTTC. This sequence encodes CASSLGDRSYNEQFF. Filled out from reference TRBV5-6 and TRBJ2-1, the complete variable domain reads DAGVTQSPTHLIKTRGQQVTLRCSPKSGHDTVSWYQQALGQGPQFIFQYYEEEERQRGNFPDRFSGHQFPNYSSELNVNALLLGDSALYLCASSLGDRSYNEQFFGPGTRLTVL.

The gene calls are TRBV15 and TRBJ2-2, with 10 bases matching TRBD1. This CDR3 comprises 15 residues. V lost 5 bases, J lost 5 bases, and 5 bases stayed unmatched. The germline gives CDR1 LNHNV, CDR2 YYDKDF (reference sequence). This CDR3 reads CATSAPGQGTGELFF. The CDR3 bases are TGTGCCACCAGCGCGCCGGGACAGGGGACCGGGGAGCTGTTTTTT.

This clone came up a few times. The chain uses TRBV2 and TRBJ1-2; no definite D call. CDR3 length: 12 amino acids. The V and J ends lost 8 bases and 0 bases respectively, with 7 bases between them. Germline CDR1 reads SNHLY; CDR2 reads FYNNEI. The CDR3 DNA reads TGTGCCAGCGAGGGAGCTAACTATGGCTACACCTTC. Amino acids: CASEGANYGYTF.

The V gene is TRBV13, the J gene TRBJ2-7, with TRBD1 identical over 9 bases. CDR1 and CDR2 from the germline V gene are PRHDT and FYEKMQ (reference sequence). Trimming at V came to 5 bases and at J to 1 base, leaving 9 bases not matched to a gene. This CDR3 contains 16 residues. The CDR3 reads CASSPGTGGRSYEQYF. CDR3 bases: TGTGCCAGCAGCCCCGGAACAGGGGGCAGGTCCTACGAGCAGTACTTC.

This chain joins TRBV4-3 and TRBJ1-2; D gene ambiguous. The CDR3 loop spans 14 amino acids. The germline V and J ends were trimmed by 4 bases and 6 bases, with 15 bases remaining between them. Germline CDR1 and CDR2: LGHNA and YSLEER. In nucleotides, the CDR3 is TGCGCCAGCAGCCCCGGAAGCGGTGCCAATGGCTACACCTTC. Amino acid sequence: CASSPGSGANGYTF.

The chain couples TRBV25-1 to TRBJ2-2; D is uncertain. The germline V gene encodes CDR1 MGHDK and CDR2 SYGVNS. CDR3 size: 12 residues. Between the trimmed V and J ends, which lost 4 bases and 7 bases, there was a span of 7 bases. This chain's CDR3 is CASSVAIGELFF. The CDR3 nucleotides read TGTGCCAGCAGTGTGGCCATCGGGGAGCTGTTTTTT. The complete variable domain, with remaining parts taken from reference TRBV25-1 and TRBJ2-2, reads EADIYQTPRYLVIGTGKKITLECSQTMGHDKMYWYQQDPGMELHLIHYSYGVNSTEKGDLSSESTVSRIRTEHFPLTLESARPSHTSQYLCASSVAIGELFFGEGSRLTVL.

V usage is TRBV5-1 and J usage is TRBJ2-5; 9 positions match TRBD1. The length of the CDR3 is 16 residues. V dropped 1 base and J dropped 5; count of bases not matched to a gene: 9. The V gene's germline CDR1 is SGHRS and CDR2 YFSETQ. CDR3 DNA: TGCGCCAGCAGCTTGTATGTAGGGACAGGGCATGAGACCCAGTACTTC. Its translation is CASSLYVGTGHETQYF.

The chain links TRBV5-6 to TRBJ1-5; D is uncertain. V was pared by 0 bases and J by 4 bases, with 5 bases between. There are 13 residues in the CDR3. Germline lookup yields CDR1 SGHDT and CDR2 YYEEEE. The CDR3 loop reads CASSLGPNQPQHF. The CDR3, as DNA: TGTGCCAGCAGCTTGGGGCCGAATCAGCCCCAGCATTTT.

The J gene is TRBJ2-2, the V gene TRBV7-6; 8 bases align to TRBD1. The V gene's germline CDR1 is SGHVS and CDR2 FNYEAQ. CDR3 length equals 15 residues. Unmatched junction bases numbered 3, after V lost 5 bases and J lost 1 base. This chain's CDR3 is CASSPGTGNTGELFF. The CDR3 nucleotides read TGTGCCAGCAGCCCCGGGACAGGGAACACCGGGGAGCTGTTTTTT.

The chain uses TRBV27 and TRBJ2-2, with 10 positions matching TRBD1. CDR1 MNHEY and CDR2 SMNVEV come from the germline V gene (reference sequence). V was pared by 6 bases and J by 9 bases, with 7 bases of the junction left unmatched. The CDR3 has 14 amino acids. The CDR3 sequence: CASRDRQGARELFF. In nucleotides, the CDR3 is TGTGCCAGCAGAGACAGACAGGGGGCGAGGGAGCTGTTTTTT.

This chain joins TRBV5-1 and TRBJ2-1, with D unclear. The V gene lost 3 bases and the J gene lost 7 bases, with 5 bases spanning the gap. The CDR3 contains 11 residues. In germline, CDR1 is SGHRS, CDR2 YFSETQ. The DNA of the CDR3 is TGCGCCAGCAGCTGGGCAAATGAGCAGTTCTTC. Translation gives CASSWANEQFF.

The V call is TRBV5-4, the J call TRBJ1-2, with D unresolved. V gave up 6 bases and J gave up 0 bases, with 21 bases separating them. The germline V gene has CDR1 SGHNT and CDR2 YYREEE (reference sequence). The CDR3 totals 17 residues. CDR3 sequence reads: CASTLAYQTPANYGYTF. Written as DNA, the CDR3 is TGTGCCAGCACCCTAGCTTACCAGACACCAGCTAACTATGGCTACACCTTC.